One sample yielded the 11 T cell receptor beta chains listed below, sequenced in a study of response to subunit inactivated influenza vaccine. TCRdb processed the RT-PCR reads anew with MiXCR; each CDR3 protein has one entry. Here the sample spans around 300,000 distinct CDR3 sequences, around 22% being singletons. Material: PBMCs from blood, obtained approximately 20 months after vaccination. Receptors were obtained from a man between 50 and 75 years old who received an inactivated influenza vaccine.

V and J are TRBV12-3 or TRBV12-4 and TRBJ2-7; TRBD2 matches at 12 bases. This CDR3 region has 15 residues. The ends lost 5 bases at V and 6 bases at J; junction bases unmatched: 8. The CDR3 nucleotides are TGTGCCAGCAGTCCCCGACTAGCGGGAGTTGGCGAGCAGTACTTC. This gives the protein CASSPRLAGVGEQYF.

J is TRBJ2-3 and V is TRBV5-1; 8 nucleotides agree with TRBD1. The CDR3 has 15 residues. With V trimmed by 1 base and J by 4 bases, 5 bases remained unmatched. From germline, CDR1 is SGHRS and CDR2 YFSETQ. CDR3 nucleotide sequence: TGCGCCAGCAGCTTGTCAGGGGGCTGGTCAGATACGCAGTATTTT. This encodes CASSLSGGWSDTQYF.

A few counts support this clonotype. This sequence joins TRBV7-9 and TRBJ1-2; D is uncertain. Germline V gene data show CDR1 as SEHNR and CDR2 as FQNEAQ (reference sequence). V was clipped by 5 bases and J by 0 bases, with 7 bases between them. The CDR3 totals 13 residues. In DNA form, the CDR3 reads TGTGCCAGCAGCCCCATTGCTAACTATGGCTACACCTTC. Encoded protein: CASSPIANYGYTF.

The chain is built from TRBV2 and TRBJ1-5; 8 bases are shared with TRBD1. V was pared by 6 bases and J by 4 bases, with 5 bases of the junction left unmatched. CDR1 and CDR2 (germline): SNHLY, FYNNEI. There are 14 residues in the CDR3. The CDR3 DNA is TGTGCCAGCAGGTCACAGGGGGAGAATCAGCCCCAGCATTTT. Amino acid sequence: CASRSQGENQPQHF.

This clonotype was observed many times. The CDR3 DNA follows: TGTGCCAGCAGCTCGAACAGGGGGAATGAAGCTTTCTTT. It encodes CASSSNRGNEAFF. The V and J genes are TRBV7-8 and TRBJ1-1; the match to TRBD1 covers 8 bases. CDR3 size: 13 residues. Germline-derived CDR1 and CDR2 are SGHVS and FQNEAQ. Germline trimming cut 4 bases from V and 7 bases from J; bases unmatched to any gene: 5.

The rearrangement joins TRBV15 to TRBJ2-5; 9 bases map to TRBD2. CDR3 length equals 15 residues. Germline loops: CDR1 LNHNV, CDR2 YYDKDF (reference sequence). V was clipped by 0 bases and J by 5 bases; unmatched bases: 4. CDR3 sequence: CATSREREGYETQYF. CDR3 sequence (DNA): TGTGCCACCAGCAGAGAGCGGGAGGGGTATGAGACCCAGTACTTC.

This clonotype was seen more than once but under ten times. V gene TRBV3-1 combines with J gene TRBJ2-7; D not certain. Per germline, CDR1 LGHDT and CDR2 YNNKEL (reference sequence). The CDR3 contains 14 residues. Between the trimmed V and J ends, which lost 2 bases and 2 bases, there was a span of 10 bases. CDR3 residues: CASSQNAVAYEQYF. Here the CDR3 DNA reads TGTGCCAGCAGCCAAAATGCAGTTGCCTACGAGCAGTACTTC.

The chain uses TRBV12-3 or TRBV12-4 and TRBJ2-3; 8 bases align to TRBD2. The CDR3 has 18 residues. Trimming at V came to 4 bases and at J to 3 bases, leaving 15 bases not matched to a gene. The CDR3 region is CASSSTPGAGGWTDTQYF. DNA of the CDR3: TGTGCCAGCAGTTCCACCCCAGGGGCGGGAGGATGGACAGATACGCAGTATTTT.

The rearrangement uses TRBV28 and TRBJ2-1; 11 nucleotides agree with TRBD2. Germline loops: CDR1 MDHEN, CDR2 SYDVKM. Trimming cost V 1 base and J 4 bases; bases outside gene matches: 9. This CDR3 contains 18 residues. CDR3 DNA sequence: TGTGCCAGCAGTTTATCTAAGGGGGGGACTAGCGGTTACAATGAGCAGTTCTTC. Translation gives CASSLSKGGTSGYNEQFF.

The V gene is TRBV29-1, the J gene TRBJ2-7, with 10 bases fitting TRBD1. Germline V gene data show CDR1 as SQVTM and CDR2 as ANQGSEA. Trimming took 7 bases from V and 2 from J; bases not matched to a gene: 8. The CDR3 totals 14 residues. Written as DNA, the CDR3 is TGCAGCGCCCGAGTGGGACAGGGGCCCTACGAGCAGTACTTC. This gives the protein CSARVGQGPYEQYF.

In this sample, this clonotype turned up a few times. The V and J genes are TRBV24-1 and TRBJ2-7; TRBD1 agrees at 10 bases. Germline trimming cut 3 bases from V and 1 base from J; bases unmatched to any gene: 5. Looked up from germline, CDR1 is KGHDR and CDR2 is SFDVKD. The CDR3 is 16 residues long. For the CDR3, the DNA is TGTGCCACCAGTGATACTGGGGACAGGGGTTCCTACGAGCAGTACTTC. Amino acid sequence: CATSDTGDRGSYEQYF.